This T cell receptor (beta chain) stems from a study of immunodeficiency (dated by TCRdb to between 2018 and 2021). Study-level background: The repertoires were analyzed to search for VDJ recombination defects and oligoclonality.

After extraction using the QIAamp DNA Blood Mini Kit, genomic DNA was sent off for immunoSEQ repertoire analysis. CDR3 regions were amplified by multiplex PCR from a standard quantity of genomic DNA template. An Illumina platform was used to sequence the PCR products. The published analysis was carried out like this. Sequences were aligned to a reference, with V, D and J gene definitions taken from IMGT. Closely related sequences were merged by a nearest-neighbor clustering algorithm so that PCR and sequencing errors were removed. V, D and J usage in productive unique and total sequences was analyzed using ImmunoSEQ Analyzer tools and R version 3.6.1. Not all clones reach the TCRdb copy of this immuneACCESS table, which keeps in-frame sequences only. Checked studies attribute under half of the gap to unresolved V genes and leave the rest unexplained. V and J calls plus clone size are reproduced from that table; the DNA served to infer D and trimming. The sample has 2,300 or so clones on record, roughly 86% of them singletons. Around 7.9% of the sample comes from the top ten.

Fewer naive CD4 and especially CD8 T cells, with expanded effector memory subpopulations, were found in the patients. CD3+CD4+ T cells were sorted from fresh PBMCs before TCR sequencing. Overall results and qualifications from the work: Between patients and controls, productive entropy and V-J pairing of CD4+ T cells looked similar. In entropy comparisons, n=3 (open circles) was shown for patients versus healthy controls, and a thymic development effect was only suggested as possible. Based on top-100 and total clonotype frequencies, severe oligoclonality was found in patient CD8+ T cells but not in patient CD4+ T cells.

Trimming at the junction amounts to 4 bases on V and 5 bases on J, and the germline ends lie 17 bases apart. The CDR3, cysteine through phenylalanine, is 15 amino acids long. Solely the CDR3 DNA is kept, with 45 bases framed from the first base. In the germline V gene, CDR1 corresponds to SGDLS and CDR2 to YYNGEE. Worth noting for this clone: Its antigen is not yet known. The sample holds no much larger clone one base away, and base qualities are not on file.

This chain joins TRBV9 to TRBJ2-3; a weak D assignment points to TRBD2 (7 bases agree). The sequence came from a girl between 5 and 17 years old with POLD1 deficiency. The sequenced sample consisted of CD4+ T cells from blood. CDR3 reads: CASSPFGGGGDTQYF. The nucleotide sequence is given as TGTGCCAGCAGCCCGTTTGGAGGGGGGGGAGATACGCAGTATTTT.